Presented here are 27 T cell receptor beta chains from one specimen sequenced in a study of HIV-infected patients and healthy controls. Whole blood was used without fractionation, so all unsorted peripheral T cells were included. Reverse transcription used approximately 500 ng RNA and constant-region primers for alpha and beta. Alpha and beta chain libraries were made separately by chain-specific third strand synthesis with multiplexing indices. TCRdb used MiXCR to reprocess the 5' RACE reads, holding one entry per CDR3 protein. The data show 11,000 or so distinct CDR3 sequences, with about 5.1% seen just once and roughly 3% held by the top ten. The sequenced material came from blood. The source is an adult in good health.

This clonotype was seen ten or more times. This chain connects TRBV3-1 to TRBJ1-5, with 12 bases that match TRBD1. Losses at the gene ends were 3 bases for V and 6 bases for J; bases not matched to a gene: 6. Germline loops: CDR1 LGHDT, CDR2 YNNKEL (reference sequence). The CDR3 spans 16 residues. In DNA form, the CDR3 reads TGTGCCAGCAGCCACGCCGGGACAGGGGGCGGTCAGCCCCAGCATTTT. It is translated as CASSHAGTGGGQPQHF.

This clonotype is labeled as medium-sized. The chain uses TRBV6-5 and TRBJ2-2; 11 bases match TRBD2. The germline CDR1 and CDR2 sequences are MNHEY and SVGAGI. The CDR3 spans 16 residues. J lost 7 bases, V lost 0 bases, and 4 bases had no gene match. The CDR3 DNA reads as TGTGCCAGCAGTTACTCAGCTAGCGGGGGGTACGGGGAGCTGTTTTTT. This codes for CASSYSASGGYGELFF.

This clonotype was observed many times. V usage is TRBV6-6 and J usage is TRBJ2-3; tentative D call: TRBD1 (5 bases). Trimming stripped 5 bases from V and 4 bases from J, with 19 bases between. This CDR3 has 16 residues. Looked up from germline, CDR1 is MNHNY and CDR2 is SVGAGI (reference sequence). The CDR3 reads CASSPTVQIESDTQYF. CDR3 sequence (DNA): TGTGCCAGCAGTCCGACAGTCCAAATCGAGTCAGATACGCAGTATTTT.

The sample holds many counts of this clonotype. The rearrangement links TRBV6-4 to TRBJ2-3; 9 bases line up with TRBD2. CDR1 and CDR2 from the germline V gene are MRHNA and SNTAGT. V was pared by 6 bases and J by 4 bases, with 2 bases of the junction left unmatched. This CDR3 spans 13 amino acids. The CDR3 DNA follows: TGTGCCAGCAGGGCTAGCGGGGCAGATACGCAGTATTTT. Protein: CASRASGADTQYF.

This clonotype was recorded many times. This chain uses TRBV6-6 with TRBJ1-2, with a tentative D call TRBD1 (5 bases). The germline V and J ends were trimmed by 6 bases and 0 bases, with 17 bases remaining between them. The V gene's germline CDR1 is MNHNY and CDR2 SVGAGI (reference sequence). The CDR3 spans 16 residues. The CDR3 reads CASSLGVETANYGYTF. The CDR3 DNA reads TGTGCCAGCAGCCTAGGGGTAGAAACAGCTAACTATGGCTACACCTTC.

This sequence joins TRBV7-9 and TRBJ1-5, with D possibly matching TRBD1 (5 bases). V was cut by 2 bases and J by 9 bases, with 11 bases left in between. The germline V gene has CDR1 SEHNR and CDR2 FQNEAQ (reference sequence). The CDR3 is made up of 13 amino acids. The CDR3 DNA is TGTGCCAGCAGCTTACCAGGGCCCGGGCCCCAGCATTTT. It is translated as CASSLPGPGPQHF.

This clonotype was seen a handful of times. The V call is TRBV12-3 or TRBV12-4, the J call TRBJ2-1; 9 bases match TRBD2. The CDR3 length is 16 residues. The V gene end was trimmed by 1 base and the J gene end by 7 bases; junction bases not matched to a gene: 8. The CDR3 DNA sequence: TGTGCCAGCAGTTTAGGACTAGCGGTGAACTTTAATGAGCAGTTCTTC. As protein: CASSLGLAVNFNEQFF.

This clonotype is labeled medium-sized. This rearrangement joins TRBV7-2 to TRBJ1-4, with D possibly TRBD1 on 5 matching bases. Germline CDR1 SGHTA, CDR2 FQGNSA. Trimming removed 5 bases at V and 5 bases at J, with 12 bases between. There are 14 residues in the CDR3. The CDR3 DNA reads TGTGCCAGCAGCATCAGGGTTTTCAATGAAAAACTGTTTTTT. This codes for CASSIRVFNEKLFF.

This clonotype was seen at least ten times. The chain is built from TRBV20-1 and TRBJ1-1, with a tentative D call TRBD1 (6 bases). Germline CDR1 is DFQATT and CDR2 is SNEGSKA (reference sequence). Between the trimmed V and J ends, which lost 0 bases and 2 bases, there was a span of 10 bases. The CDR3 has 14 residues. CDR3 bases: TGCAGTGCTAGAGATCTACAGGGCAACACTGAAGCTTTCTTT. As protein: CSARDLQGNTEAFF.

This clonotype was observed many times. The rearrangement uses TRBV2 and TRBJ1-1, with 7 bases matching TRBD1. The V gene's germline CDR1 is SNHLY and CDR2 FYNNEI. CDR3 length: 16 amino acids. The V and J ends lost 7 bases and 0 bases, in that order; junction bases with no gene match: 11. In DNA, the CDR3 is TGTGCCAGCAAGGGGGATATAGGGGGCATGAACACTGAAGCTTTCTTT. It translates to CASKGDIGGMNTEAFF. Full variable domain (outside the CDR3, taken from reference TRBV2 and TRBJ1-1): EPEVTQTPSHQVTQMGQEVILRCVPISNHLYFYWYRQILGQKVEFLVSFYNNEISEKSEIFDDQFSVERPDGSNFTLKIRSTKLEDSAMYFCASKGDIGGMNTEAFFGQGTRLTVV.

This clonotype was detected ten times or more. The chain couples TRBV7-2 to TRBJ2-3; no definite D call. Trimming took off 2 bases at V and 4 bases at J, with 16 bases between the two ends. The CDR3 is 16 amino acids. Germline V lookup: CDR1 SGHTA, CDR2 FQGNSA. The CDR3 DNA is TGTGCCAGCAGCTTAAGTCGGATCCGAGCTCCAGATACGCAGTATTTT. It encodes CASSLSRIRAPDTQYF.

This clonotype showed up many times. The CDR3 region is CASSYLQPTDTQYF. In DNA, the CDR3 is TGTGCCAGCAGTTACCTACAGCCCACAGATACGCAGTATTTT. The V and J genes are TRBV6-5 and TRBJ2-3; no clear D. CDR1 MNHEY and CDR2 SVGAGI come from the germline V gene. The CDR3 loop spans 14 amino acids. Trimming took 2 bases from V and 2 from J, leaving 8 bases between them.

This clonotype was detected many times. V gene TRBV7-2 combines with J gene TRBJ2-5, with D uncertain. V was cut by 4 bases and J by 4 bases, with 10 bases left in between. The CDR3 consists of 13 residues. CDR1 is SGHTA, CDR2 FQGNSA, per germline. CDR3 nucleotides: TGTGCCAGCAGCTATAGTTTCTCAGAGACCCAGTACTTC. Its protein product is CASSYSFSETQYF.

By share of the sample, this clonotype is medium-sized. V is TRBV28 and J is TRBJ2-3; possible D gene TRBD1, 6 bases. V was shortened by 6 bases and J by 1 base, with 17 bases between the two germline ends. CDR3 size: 16 residues. Per germline, CDR1 MDHEN and CDR2 SYDVKM. As DNA, the CDR3 is TGTGCCAGCAGCCGATTCCCCAGGGGAGGCACAGATACGCAGTATTTT. It translates to CASSRFPRGGTDTQYF.

This chain uses TRBV18 with TRBJ2-3; 9 bases are shared with TRBD1. Per germline, CDR1 KGHSH and CDR2 LQKENI. The CDR3 runs to 14 residues. Losses at the gene ends were 3 bases for V and 4 bases for J; bases not matched to a gene: 2. The CDR3 sequence: CASSPGQGADTQYF. The CDR3 region has the DNA TGTGCCAGCTCACCGGGACAGGGCGCAGATACGCAGTATTTT.

This clonotype is labeled medium-sized. This sequence joins TRBV27 and TRBJ2-3, with D perhaps matching TRBD1 (6 bases). V dropped 5 bases and J dropped 1 base, with 13 bases sitting between them. The CDR3 contains 15 residues. Germline CDR1 and CDR2: MNHEY and SMNVEV (reference sequence). The CDR3 DNA is TGTGCCAGCAGTCTCCAAAGACAGGGCACAGATACGCAGTATTTT. The encoded protein is CASSLQRQGTDTQYF.

This clonotype is judged medium-sized (0.01 to 0.1%). The chain couples TRBV15 to TRBJ1-5, with a tentative D call TRBD1 (6 bases). Germline CDR1 LNHNV, CDR2 YYDKDF (reference sequence). The ends were cut back, 3 bases at V and 3 bases at J, with 21 bases in the middle. This CDR3 spans 18 amino acids. This CDR3 is CATSSRQVERILNQPQHF. The DNA of the CDR3 is TGTGCCACCAGCAGCCGACAGGTGGAGAGAATTCTCAATCAGCCCCAGCATTTT.

The table lists this clonotype with a few counts. This chain joins TRBV15 and TRBJ1-1, with 7 bases lining up with TRBD1. Germline V gene lookup returns CDR1 LNHNV and CDR2 YYDKDF (reference sequence). V gave up 3 bases and J gave up 1 base; unmatched junction bases: 11. CDR3 length: 17 residues. CDR3: CATSRGTGVNGNTEAFF. The CDR3 coding sequence is TGTGCCACCAGCAGGGGAACAGGGGTAAATGGGAACACTGAAGCTTTCTTT. Based on the CDR3 plus reference TRBV15 and TRBJ1-1, the full variable domain is DAMVIQNPRYQVTQFGKPVTLSCSQTLNHNVMYWYQQKSSQAPKLLFHYYDKDFNNEADTPDNFQSRRPNTSFCFLDIRSPGLGDTAMYLCATSRGTGVNGNTEAFFGQGTRLTVV.

This clonotype was detected many times. The gene calls are TRBV24-1 and TRBJ1-6, with D unclear. This CDR3 comprises 16 residues. Per the germline V gene, CDR1 is KGHDR and CDR2 is SFDVKD. Between the trimmed V and J ends, which lost 0 bases and 8 bases, there was a span of 13 bases. For the CDR3, the DNA is TGTGCCACCAGTGATTTGCAACCTTCCGCGGATTCACCCCTCCACTTT. It encodes CATSDLQPSADSPLHF.

This clonotype qualifies as medium-sized. V is TRBV9 and J is TRBJ2-7; TRBD1 matches 9 bases. Germline values: CDR1 SGDLS, CDR2 YYNGEE. V shed 3 bases and J 3 bases; nucleotides not matched to a gene: 4. This CDR3 region has 14 residues. The CDR3 reads CASSGNRGHYEQYF. The DNA of the CDR3 is TGTGCCAGCAGCGGAAACAGGGGGCACTACGAGCAGTACTTC.

In its sample, this clonotype was seen many times. This chain links TRBV9 with TRBJ2-7, with D possibly matching TRBD1 (5 bases). The CDR3 runs to 15 residues. CDR1 SGDLS and CDR2 YYNGEE come from the germline V gene. Trimming removed 0 bases at V and 5 bases at J, with 15 bases between. CDR3 sequence: CASSVDPRGWNEQYF. The DNA for the CDR3 is TGTGCCAGCAGCGTAGACCCAAGGGGTTGGAACGAGCAGTACTTC.

By its share, this clonotype is medium-sized. The rearrangement uses TRBV29-1 and TRBJ1-1; D not resolved. Trimming took 5 bases from V and 3 from J, leaving 7 bases between them. CDR3 length: 11 amino acids. The V gene's germline CDR1 is SQVTM and CDR2 ANQGSEA. CDR3 protein: CSVIGHTEAFF. The CDR3 DNA follows: TGCAGCGTTATAGGGCACACTGAAGCTTTCTTT.

This clonotype has at least ten counts. This chain links TRBV19 with TRBJ2-3; TRBD1 agrees at 9 bases. Per germline, CDR1 LNHDA and CDR2 SQIVND (reference sequence). Unmatched junction bases numbered 9, after V lost 5 bases and J lost 0 bases. This CDR3 has 17 residues. The CDR3 nucleotides read TGTGCCAGTAGTGGGAGGACAGGGGAAAAAAGCACAGATACGCAGTATTTT. Translated: CASSGRTGEKSTDTQYF.

By sample fraction, this clonotype is medium-sized (0.01 to 0.1%). The chain links TRBV3-1 to TRBJ1-1, with D hard to call. Trimming removed 0 bases from V and 2 bases from J, with 7 bases in between. Per the germline V gene, CDR1 is LGHDT and CDR2 is YNNKEL (reference sequence). CDR3 length equals 14 residues. CDR3 residues: CASSQDGLNTEAFF. The CDR3 nucleotides read TGTGCCAGCAGCCAAGACGGCCTAAACACTGAAGCTTTCTTT. The full variable domain, with the rest looked up from reference TRBV3-1 and TRBJ1-1, is DTAVSQTPKYLVTQMGNDKSIKCEQNLGHDTMYWYKQDSKKFLKIMFSYNNKELIINETVPNRFSPKSPDKAHLNLHINSLELGDSAVYFCASSQDGLNTEAFFGQGTRLTVV.

This clonotype has ten or more counts. This chain links TRBV2 with TRBJ2-2; 7 positions agree with TRBD2. Germline trimming cut 6 bases from V and 3 bases from J; bases unmatched to any gene: 4. Germline CDR1 and CDR2: SNHLY and FYNNEI. The CDR3 runs to 14 residues. In DNA form, the CDR3 reads TGTGCCAGCAGGGGGGAGGGATACACCGGGGAGCTGTTTTTT. This translates into CASRGEGYTGELFF.

This clonotype is judged medium-sized. The gene calls are TRBV6-1 and TRBJ1-5; D is undetermined. CDR1 is MNHNS, CDR2 SASEGT, per germline. CDR3 size: 14 residues. Trimming pared 4 bases from V and 7 bases from J, leaving 14 bases between. In DNA form, the CDR3 reads TGTGCCAGCAGTGCCGACGGGAATACGCAGCCCCAGCATTTT. Translated, it gives CASSADGNTQPQHF.

This clonotype was recorded only once. The chain links TRBV6-1 to TRBJ2-1; the match to TRBD2 covers 9 bases. With 6 bases clipped from V and 9 bases from J, the junction kept 12 bases outside the gene matches. CDR1 is MNHNS and CDR2 is SASEGT in the germline V gene. The CDR3 contains 15 residues. The CDR3 reads CASRVASGEVGEQFF. The CDR3 DNA follows: TGTGCCAGCAGAGTCGCTAGCGGGGAAGTTGGTGAGCAGTTCTTC.